This TCR beta chain stems from a study of regulatory T cells in long-lasting Graves disease. Turning to the study itself: Graves' patients, newly diagnosed, had taken antithyroid drugs under 3 months. Whole-study findings and limits: Compared with new cases, persistent Graves' patients showed reduced TCR diversity.

The TCR beta library used iRepertoire HTBI primers with Arm-PCR amplification of CDR3. TCRdb redid the calling of the multiplex PCR reads with MiXCR, one entry per CDR3 protein. The sample has 530,000 or so distinct CDR3 sequences, roughly 16% seen once; the top ten hold around 12%. In its sample, this clonotype was seen a few times. What it binds is not known. Indicated time point: newly diagnosed GD, antithyroid drugs for less than 3 months. Making the TCR library involved RNA that had been extracted from PBMCs. The same sample was also studied in work on T cells in Graves' hyperthyroidism and ophthalmopathy. That work states: No progression to ophthalmopathy during 18 months of follow-up defined stable disease.

The receptor was isolated from a man between 18 and 29 years old with Graves disease. This specimen consisted of peripheral blood mononuclear cells (PBMCs), obtained at new diagnosis, from a patient treated with antithyroid drugs.

The CDR3 sequence: CASSPANQPQHF. The CDR3 coding sequence is TGTGCCAGCAGCCCGGCCAATCAGCCCCAGCATTTT. The rearrangement joins TRBV7-8 to TRBJ1-5; unclear D gene. V was pared by 5 bases and J by 3 bases, with 5 bases between. The CDR3 runs to 12 residues. The germline V gene encodes CDR1 SGHVS and CDR2 FQNEAQ. The whole variable domain, filled in from reference TRBV7-8 and TRBJ1-5, reads GAGVSQSPRYKVAKRGQDVALRCDPISGHVSLFWYQQALGQGPEFLTYFQNEAQLDKSGLPSDRFFAERPEGSVSTLKIQRTQQEDSAVYLCASSPANQPQHFGDGTRLSIL.